The clone carrying this T cell receptor (beta chain) was picked up many times. Its antigen remains unknown. Trimming removed 3 bases from V and 7 bases from J, with 12 bases in between. Germline-derived CDR1 and CDR2 are SGHTA and FQGNSA. The CDR3 consists of 14 residues. Naive CD8 libraries came from about 20,000 to 1,000,000 sorted cells with 10%, 30% or 50% RNA. The sample belongs to a study of molecular identifiers for immune sequencing clone quantification. General study points: More than 97% of effector molecules, versus under 1% of naive-cell molecules, belonged to clones above 20 RNA copies.

The authors built bulk TCR libraries by previously described methods with listed TCR primers. TCRdb independently ran MiXCR on the PCR reads; one entry per CDR3 protein. Found here are about 640,000 distinct CDR3 sequences, about 20% of them singletons; the top ten hold roughly 0.9%. This TCR derives from a human donor in good health. Some libraries in this study had Jurkat cell RNA spiked in. The source material was naive CD8+ T cells from blood, with Jurkat cell RNA spiked in. Sample subset: FACS-sorted CD8+CD4-CCR7+CD45RA+ naive T cells. The chain employs TRBV7-2 and TRBJ2-2; possible D gene TRBD2, 6 bases. The CDR3 DNA reads as TGTGCCAGCAGCTTCGGCGGGACGGGCGGGGAGCTGTTTTTT. Protein product: CASSFGGTGGELFF.